This section outlines one T cell receptor (beta chain) sequence together with its context. The target antigen is unknown. The primer mix had 60 Vbeta and 13 Jbeta primers. The protocol was immunoSEQ multiplex PCR, while the TCRdb copy is restricted to in-frame clones and leaves out a portion. This sample's table reports 150,000 to 200,000 clones. The V and J ends lost 3 bases and 7 bases, in that order; junction bases with no gene match: 14. CDR1 SEHNR and CDR2 FQNEAQ come from the germline V gene (reference sequence). There are 16 residues in the CDR3. The data were taken from a study of cytomegalovirus exposure and HLA in healthy donors. Broader study findings: Later analysis showed most CMV-associated TCR beta chains appearing HLA-restricted.

The sample taken for sequencing was PBMCs. The TCR sequence derives from a woman aged 60-70 years in good health and CMV-seronegative. The J gene is TRBJ1-2, the V gene TRBV7-9, with TRBD1 matching 7 bases. The CDR3 sequence: CASSFPDGTDSGGYTF. As DNA, the CDR3 is TGTGCCAGCAGCTTCCCCGATGGGACAGACTCGGGTGGCTACACCTTC.